The clone carrying this TCR beta chain showed up just a few times. Its matching antigen is unknown. The data are from a study of human T cells and chemical hapten exposure. Study-wide findings and caveats: Versus controls, significantly more large CDR3 similarity clusters arose from expanded TCRs.

The time point is: patch test 2, 6 weeks after DPC sensitization. Indicated treatment: therapeutic diphenylcyclopropenone sensitization with weekly scalp DPC. MiXCR was run by TCRdb on the RACE reads, yielding one entry per CDR3 protein. Of 110,000 or so distinct CDR3 sequences in the sample, 9.2% were seen once. Germline assignment: CDR1 SGDLS and CDR2 YYNGEE. V was shortened by 4 bases and J by 8 bases, with 19 bases between the two germline ends. The CDR3 runs 16 residues. The receptor was derived from a woman aged 40-49 years with alopecia areata. Some clones in this sample may be carry-over from other donors' samples. This chain connects TRBV9 to TRBJ1-6; D gene unclear. The material sequenced was whole blood, taken in connection with sensitization to the hapten diphenylcyclopropenone (DPC). The CDR3 loop is CASSPTPHHRDSPLHF. The DNA of the CDR3 is TGTGCCAGCAGCCCAACCCCGCACCATCGCGATTCACCCCTCCACTTT.